Below, one T cell receptor beta chain is given with its context. Its antigen is unidentified. Investigators reverse transcribed all isolated RNA, so they sequenced expressed TCRB transcripts. Here immunoSEQ multiplex PCR was the method, and the copy in TCRdb shows in-frame clones only, minus some. Of about 230,000 clones detected, 9.6% appear once; the ten largest clones hold approximately 0.035%. The entry originates in a study of beta chain features in type 1 diabetes. Study-wide results and caveats: The naive, central memory and Treg TCRB repertoires of patients appeared to be more similar to one another than those of healthy donors.

The germline V gene has CDR1 SGHRS and CDR2 YFSETQ. The CDR3 is 16 amino acids. V lost 4 bases to trimming and J lost 6 bases; unmatched junction nucleotides: 14. This chain links TRBV5-1 with TRBJ2-5; 8 bases are a match to TRBD1. This TCR derives from a woman younger than 35 in good health. The sample consisted of naive CD4+ T cells from blood. The CDR3 is CASSPLANDRGQTQYF. The DNA of the CDR3 is TGCGCCAGCAGCCCCCTGGCTAACGACAGGGGTCAGACCCAGTACTTC.